This entry lists 4 T cell receptor beta chains sequenced from one sample in a study of cytomegalovirus exposure and HLA in healthy donors. Primers for the PCR totalled 60 Vbeta and 13 Jbeta. Using immunoSEQ multiplex PCR, the repertoire was profiled, and TCRdb retains in-frame clones only, with some absent. The profile shows about 170,000 clones, roughly 85% of them singletons. Sequencing used PBMCs. The receptors were gathered from a man aged 30 to 39 in good health and CMV-seropositive.

V is TRBV9 and J is TRBJ1-2, with D hard to call. The V end was cut by 4 bases, the J end by 4 bases, with 17 bases between. This CDR3 has 15 amino acids. The germline CDR1 and CDR2 sequences are SGDLS and YYNGEE. In DNA, the CDR3 is TGTGCCAGCAGCCTCTCGAACGCTGCCAGCTATGGCTACACCTTC. This codes for CASSLSNAASYGYTF. Filled out from reference TRBV9 and TRBJ1-2, the complete variable domain reads DSGVTQTPKHLITATGQRVTLRCSPRSGDLSVYWYQQSLDQGLQFLIQYYNGEERAKGNILERFSAQQFPDLHSELNLSSLELGDSALYFCASSLSNAASYGYTFGSGTRLTVV.

The rearrangement uses TRBV5-6 and TRBJ2-7, with D perhaps matching TRBD1 (6 bases). This CDR3 is built from 13 residues. Trimming removed 4 bases at V and 6 bases at J, with 14 bases between. Germline CDR1 and CDR2: SGHDT and YYEEEE. This CDR3 is CASSKDSLGEQYF. The CDR3 DNA follows: TGTGCCAGCAGCAAGGACAGTCTGGGCGAGCAGTACTTC.

The chain couples TRBV23-1 to TRBJ2-2; maybe TRBD2 (6 bases). TRBV23-1 is classed as an ORF, of uncertain function. Trimming left V 2 bases short and J 7 bases short, with 17 bases between. The CDR3 runs to 16 residues. CDR3 bases: TGCGCCAGCAGTCAAGGTCCGGGGGAGACGGTCGGGGAGCTGTTTTTT. This translates into CASSQGPGETVGELFF.

The chain recombines TRBV27 with TRBJ2-6; D unclear. V was cut by 5 bases and J by 0 bases, with 11 bases left in between. This CDR3 is built from 16 residues. Germline V gives CDR1 MNHEY, CDR2 SMNVEV (reference sequence). In DNA, the CDR3 is TGTGCCAGCAGTCCACGACGGGTCTCTGGGGCCAACGTCCTGACTTTC. It is translated as CASSPRRVSGANVLTF.